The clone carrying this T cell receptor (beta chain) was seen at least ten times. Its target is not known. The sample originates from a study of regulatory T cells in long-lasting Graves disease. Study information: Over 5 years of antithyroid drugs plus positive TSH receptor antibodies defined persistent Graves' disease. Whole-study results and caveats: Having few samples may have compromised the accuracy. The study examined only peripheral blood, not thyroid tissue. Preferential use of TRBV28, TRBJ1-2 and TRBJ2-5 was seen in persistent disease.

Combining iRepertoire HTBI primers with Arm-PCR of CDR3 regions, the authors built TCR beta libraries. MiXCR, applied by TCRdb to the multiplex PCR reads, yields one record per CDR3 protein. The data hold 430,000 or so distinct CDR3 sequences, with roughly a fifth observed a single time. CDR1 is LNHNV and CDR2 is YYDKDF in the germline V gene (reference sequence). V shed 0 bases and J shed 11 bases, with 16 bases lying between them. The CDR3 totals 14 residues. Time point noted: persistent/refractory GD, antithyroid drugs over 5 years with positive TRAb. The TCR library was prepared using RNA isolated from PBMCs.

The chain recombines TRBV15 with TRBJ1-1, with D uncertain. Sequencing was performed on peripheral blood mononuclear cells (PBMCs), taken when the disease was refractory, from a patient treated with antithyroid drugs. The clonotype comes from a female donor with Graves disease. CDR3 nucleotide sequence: TGTGCCACCAGCAGAGACAGAGCGATAGTAAATGCTTTCTTT. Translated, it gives CATSRDRAIVNAFF. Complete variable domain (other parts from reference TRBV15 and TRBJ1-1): DAMVIQNPRYQVTQFGKPVTLSCSQTLNHNVMYWYQQKSSQAPKLLFHYYDKDFNNEADTPDNFQSRRPNTSFCFLDIRSPGLGDTAMYLCATSRDRAIVNAFFGQGTRLTVV.